A selection of T cell receptor beta chains follows, all from one sample in a study of T cells in Graves' hyperthyroidism and ophthalmopathy. TCRdb reanalysed the multiplex PCR reads using MiXCR and keeps one entry per CDR3 protein. The data contain around 600,000 distinct CDR3 sequences, 11% to 15% of them singletons. The sequenced material came from blood. The receptors were gathered from a woman younger than 35 with Graves' ophthalmopathy. Each CDR3 is given with its conserved first and last residue. A D gene is named only where the DNA matches it firmly. Rows may omit the clone size; those that give it use once, few, many or a size class.

V gene	J gene	clone size	D gene	CDR3 protein	CDR3 DNA
TRBV20-1	TRBJ2-7	NA	TRBD2	CSARASGRASTKQYF	TGCAGTGCTAGAGCTAGCGGGAGGGCCTCCACTAAGCAGTACTTC
TRBV11-1	TRBJ2-7	many	TRBD1	CASSLSGTGSGEQYF	TGTGCCAGCAGCTTATCCGGGACAGGGTCGGGAGAGCAGTACTTC
TRBV5-1	TRBJ2-7	NA	NA	CASSWLASHEQYF	TGCGCCAGCAGCTGGCTAGCAAGCCACGAGCAGTACTTC
TRBV20-1	TRBJ1-2	few	NA	CSGWDNNYGYTF	TGCAGTGGTTGGGACAACAACTATGGCTACACCTTC
TRBV7-6	TRBJ2-3	many	NA	CASSSLADTQYF	TGTGCCAGCAGTAGTTTGGCTGATACGCAGTATTTT
TRBV5-8	TRBJ2-1	NA	TRBD2	CASGPSGSFDNEQFF	TGTGCCAGCGGGCCTAGCGGGAGTTTTGACAATGAGCAGTTCTTC
TRBV24-1	TRBJ2-5	few	NA	CATGDYGETQYF	TGTGCCACCGGTGATTATGGAGAGACCCAGTACTTC
TRBV4-1	TRBJ2-7	NA	NA	CASSQLTGYEQYF	TGCGCCAGCAGCCAGCTGACAGGTTACGAGCAGTACTTC
TRBV24-1	TRBJ2-5	many	TRBD1	CATSDLGQEETQYF	TGTGCCACCAGTGACCTCGGACAGGAAGAGACCCAGTACTTC
TRBV6-1	TRBJ2-2	few	TRBD1	CASRTGTEVAGELFF	TGTGCCAGCAGGACCGGGACAGAGGTCGCCGGGGAGCTGTTTTTT
TRBV30	TRBJ1-5	many	NA	CAWSTGRRPQHF	TGTGCCTGGAGTACAGGGAGACGGCCCCAGCATTTT
TRBV30	TRBJ2-7	many	NA	CAWSGTPYEQYF	TGTGCCTGGAGCGGGACCCCCTACGAGCAGTACTTC
TRBV30	TRBJ1-2	few	NA	CAWSVFTGYNYGYTF	TGTGCCTGGAGTGTATTTACTGGGTATAACTATGGCTACACCTTC
TRBV5-5	TRBJ2-5	many	NA	CASSERSGPIETQYF	TGTGCCAGCAGCGAACGGTCGGGGCCTATTGAGACCCAGTACTTC
TRBV12-3/TRBV12-4	TRBJ2-3	many	NA	CASSPWGWADTQYF	TGTGCCAGCAGCCCCTGGGGCTGGGCAGATACGCAGTATTTT
TRBV6-5	TRBJ2-1	many	NA	CASSYTGSGLNEQFF	TGTGCCAGCAGTTATACGGGGTCCGGGTTGAATGAGCAGTTCTTC
TRBV11-3	TRBJ1-2	few	NA	CASSFGAYNRYGYTF	TGTGCCAGCAGTTTTGGGGCATACAATCGCTATGGCTACACCTTC
TRBV5-1	TRBJ1-4	NA	NA	CASSLLGVSEKLFF	TGCGCCAGCAGCTTGCTAGGGGTGAGCGAAAAACTGTTTTTT
TRBV20-1	TRBJ2-5	many	TRBD2	CSALRASGRETQYF	TGCAGTGCTCTCCGTGCTAGCGGGCGGGAGACCCAGTACTTC
TRBV11-3	TRBJ2-1	many	NA	CASSPTRDPNEQFF	TGTGCCAGCAGCCCCACCCGGGACCCCAATGAGCAGTTCTTC
TRBV6-8	TRBJ2-1	NA	TRBD2	CASSPVGREGPLSSYNEQFF	TGTGCCAGCTCACCAGTCGGGCGGGAGGGCCCCCTGAGCTCCTACAATGAGCAGTTCTTC
TRBV7-2	TRBJ2-2	many	NA	CASSYQGLTGELFF	TGTGCCAGCAGTTACCAGGGGTTAACCGGGGAGCTGTTTTTT
TRBV7-2	TRBJ2-1	many	NA	CASSLGLVRNEQFF	TGTGCCAGCAGCTTAGGGCTAGTTCGCAATGAGCAGTTCTTC
TRBV20-1	TRBJ2-5	many	TRBD2	CSATSGYQETQYF	TGCAGTGCGACTAGCGGCTACCAAGAGACCCAGTACTTC
TRBV18	TRBJ2-2	many	NA	CASSPRNRDTGELFF	TGTGCCAGCTCACCACGTAATAGAGACACCGGGGAGCTGTTTTTT
TRBV7-3	TRBJ2-7	many	NA	CASSLLQGRADEQYF	TGTGCCAGCAGCTTATTACAGGGACGAGCGGACGAGCAGTACTTC
TRBV25-1	TRBJ2-5	NA	NA	CASSGIEVGQETQYF	TGTGCCAGCAGTGGGATTGAAGTGGGACAAGAGACCCAGTACTTC
TRBV27	TRBJ2-5	many	TRBD2	CASSPLTRWASGWGEETQYF	TGTGCCAGCAGTCCCCTCACCCGGTGGGCTAGCGGGTGGGGCGAAGAGACCCAGTACTTC
TRBV5-5	TRBJ2-1	few	TRBD2	CASSAWTSGRAAEQFF	TGTGCCAGCAGCGCTTGGACTAGCGGGAGGGCTGCTGAGCAGTTCTTC
TRBV28	TRBJ1-5	many	NA	CASSFWDTQTWSNQPQHF	TGTGCCAGCAGTTTTTGGGACACCCAGACTTGGAGCAATCAGCCCCAGCATTTT
TRBV20-1	TRBJ2-5	many	NA	CSARDGNRVQETQYF	TGCAGTGCTAGAGATGGGAACAGGGTTCAAGAGACCCAGTACTTC
TRBV27	TRBJ2-7	many	TRBD2	CASSPRGGGSYEQYF	TGTGCCAGCAGTCCCCGGGGCGGGGGCTCCTACGAGCAGTACTTC
TRBV5-8	TRBJ1-2	NA	TRBD1	CASSLNVGAGQTYGYTF	TGTGCCAGCAGCTTGAACGTTGGTGCGGGACAGACCTATGGCTACACCTTC
TRBV6-2/TRBV6-3	TRBJ2-5	NA	TRBD2	CASWSGRPGEETQYF	TGTGCCAGCTGGAGCGGGAGGCCGGGGGAAGAGACCCAGTACTTC
TRBV6-1	TRBJ1-6	many	TRBD1	CASSLQGAWNSPLHF	TGTGCCAGCAGTTTACAGGGGGCATGGAATTCACCCCTCCACTTT
TRBV6-5	TRBJ2-7	many	NA	CASSYIRIGYEQYF	TGTGCCAGCAGTTACATCAGGATAGGATACGAGCAGTACTTC
TRBV11-2	TRBJ2-7	NA	TRBD2	CASSLDWLAGSYEQYF	TGTGCCAGCAGCTTAGATTGGCTAGCGGGTTCCTACGAGCAGTACTTC
TRBV7-9	TRBJ1-2	NA	TRBD1	CASSRWTGDYGYTF	TGTGCCAGCAGCCGATGGACAGGGGACTATGGCTACACCTTC
TRBV28	TRBJ2-7	many	NA	CASSLNQGVSEQYF	TGTGCCAGCAGTTTAAACCAGGGAGTAAGCGAGCAGTACTTC
TRBV20-1	TRBJ2-7	many	TRBD2	CSARGTSGRWEQYF	TGCAGTGCTAGAGGGACTAGCGGGAGGTGGGAGCAGTACTTC
TRBV18	TRBJ2-7	NA	NA	CASSPSLPPNEQYF	TGTGCCAGCTCACCCTCTCTACCCCCGAACGAGCAGTACTTC
TRBV27	TRBJ1-5	many	NA	CASRVTGVNQPQHF	TGTGCCAGCAGGGTTACAGGAGTCAATCAGCCCCAGCATTTT
TRBV7-3	TRBJ2-3	NA	NA	CASSPGSLTGRLAPDTQYF	TGTGCCAGCAGCCCCGGCAGCTTAACCGGTCGTCTAGCCCCAGATACGCAGTATTTT
TRBV4-1	TRBJ2-5	NA	NA	CASSPHLAGDRGGREYF	TGCGCCAGCAGCCCGCACCTGGCTGGGGACCGAGGCGGTCGGGAGTACTTC
TRBV20-1	TRBJ2-1	many	TRBD2	CSARDGGRASYNEQFF	TGCAGTGCTAGAGACGGCGGGAGGGCCTCCTACAATGAGCAGTTCTTC
TRBV12-3/TRBV12-4	TRBJ2-1	many	NA	CASSPLFKSEQFF	TGTGCCAGCAGTCCCCTCTTCAAAAGTGAGCAGTTCTTC